The rows below give T cell receptor beta chains drawn from one sample of a study of Ad26.COV2.S vaccination and SARS-CoV-2 variants. The data were produced by immunoSEQ multiplex PCR, yet TCRdb's version contains in-frame clones alone and is incomplete. The sample yields hundreds of thousands of clones, approximately 90% seen once. This specimen consisted of peripheral blood, obtained in a trial of Ad26.COV2.S vaccine versus placebo. The receptors shown here come from a person aged 18-65 years who received the Ad26.COV2.S COVID-19 vaccine or a placebo. The CDR3 runs from the conserved cysteine through the conserved F or W. The D gene is left open where the match is weak. Some rows mark clone size as missing; the rest say once, few, many or name a class of expanded clone.

TRBJ1-2 | TRBD1 | NA | TRBV27 | CARGQGAKVNYGYTF | TGTGCCAGAGGACAGGGAGCAAAGGTTAACTATGGCTACACCTTC
TRBJ2-6 | NA | NA | TRBV5-6 | CASSEWSSGANVLTF | TGTGCCAGCAGCGAGTGGAGCTCTGGGGCCAACGTCCTGACTTTC
TRBJ1-2 | NA | NA | TRBV3-1/TRBV3-2 | CASTQKGVYGYTF | TGTGCCAGCACCCAGAAGGGGGTCTATGGCTACACCTTC
TRBJ2-3 | TRBD2 | NA | TRBV2 | CASSGAGDHTQYF | TGTGCCAGCAGTGGTGCGGGGGATCATACGCAGTATTTT
TRBJ1-2 | NA | NA | TRBV7-8 | CASSNTRGGGRPYGYTF | TGTGCCAGCAGCAATACACGGGGTGGCGGGAGGCCCTATGGCTACACCTTC
TRBJ1-2 | NA | NA | TRBV19 | CATRGRVFTNYGYTF | TGTGCCACCCGCGGGAGGGTTTTTACTAACTATGGCTACACCTTC
TRBJ2-7 | NA | NA | TRBV7-3 | CASSLGSDSYEQYF | TGTGCCAGCAGCTTAGGGTCCGACTCCTACGAGCAGTACTTC
TRBJ1-5 | NA | NA | TRBV7-9 | CASSYSGGGQPQHF | TGTGCCAGCAGCTACTCGGGGGGAGGTCAGCCCCAGCATTTT
TRBJ1-1 | NA | few | TRBV5-4 | CASSLLGGGPTEAFF | TGTGCCAGCAGCTTATTGGGTGGGGGGCCCACTGAAGCTTTCTTT
TRBJ1-5 | NA | NA | TRBV28 | CASSMQDTWSPQHF | TGTGCCAGCAGCATGCAGGATACCTGGTCGCCCCAGCATTTT
TRBJ1-2 | NA | NA | TRBV12-3/TRBV12-4 | CASSLSANYGYTF | TGTGCCAGCAGTTTATCAGCTAACTATGGCTACACCTTC
TRBJ2-1 | TRBD2 | NA | TRBV5-1 | CASSLAMAGGGNEQFF | TGCGCCAGCAGCTTGGCCATGGCGGGAGGTGGGAATGAGCAGTTCTTC
TRBJ2-4 | NA | NA | TRBV10-3 | CAISDGNIQYF | TGTGCCATCAGTGATGGAAACATTCAGTACTTC
TRBJ2-7 | NA | NA | TRBV2 | CASSGDKVYEQYF | TGTGCCAGCTCCGGGGACAAAGTCTACGAGCAGTACTTC
TRBJ2-3 | TRBD2 | NA | TRBV7-6 | CASSPRTSGGDSTDTQYF | TGTGCCAGCAGCCCCCGGACTAGCGGGGGGGATAGCACAGATACGCAGTATTTT
TRBJ1-2 | NA | NA | TRBV4-1 | CASSQDPGVNYGYTF | TGCGCCAGCAGCCAAGATCCGGGTGTTAACTATGGCTACACCTTC
TRBJ2-7 | TRBD2 | NA | TRBV10-3 | CATSPRASGGRYGSYEQYF | TGTGCCACCAGCCCCCGGGCTAGCGGGGGTCGGTATGGCTCCTACGAGCAGTACTTC
TRBJ1-3 | NA | NA | TRBV5-1 | CASSWNYQGSGNTIYF | TGCGCCAGCAGCTGGAATTATCAGGGCTCTGGAAACACCATATATTTT
TRBJ2-2 | NA | NA | TRBV7-3 | CASSLGGVAGELFF | TGTGCCAGCAGCTTAGGCGGTGTGGCCGGGGAGCTGTTTTTT
TRBJ2-7 | TRBD2 | NA | TRBV29-1 | CSVTGLAGVPSYEQYF | TGCAGCGTTACGGGACTAGCGGGAGTCCCCTCCTACGAGCAGTACTTC
TRBJ2-1 | NA | NA | TRBV12-3/TRBV12-4 | CASSFDRYNEQFF | TGTGCCAGCAGTTTCGACCGCTACAATGAGCAGTTCTTC
TRBJ2-2 | NA | NA | TRBV24-1 | CATSAAGLAGELFF | TGTGCCACCAGTGCCGCCGGACTCGCCGGGGAGCTGTTTTTT
TRBJ2-1 | TRBD1 | NA | TRBV24-1 | CATSDLGQGQQFF | TGTGCCACCAGTGACCTTGGACAGGGTCAGCAGTTCTTC
TRBJ1-2 | TRBD1 | NA | TRBV7-6 | CASSPNPFGTGKNGYTF | TGTGCCAGCAGCCCTAACCCATTCGGGACAGGGAAAAATGGCTACACCTTC
TRBJ1-3 | NA | NA | TRBV15 | CATSRDSNSGNTIYF | TGTGCCACCAGCAGAGATAGCAACTCTGGAAACACCATATATTTT
TRBJ1-1 | NA | NA | TRBV5-1 | CASSLAEGNWHTEAFF | TGCGCCAGCAGCTTGGCGGAAGGGAATTGGCACACTGAAGCTTTCTTT
TRBJ2-2 | TRBD2 | NA | TRBV27 | CASSLAGGPSELFF | TGTGCCAGCAGTTTAGCGGGAGGGCCGTCGGAGCTGTTTTTT
TRBJ1-2 | TRBD1 | NA | TRBV19 | CASRTQGAANYGYTF | TGTGCCAGTAGAACACAGGGGGCAGCTAACTATGGCTACACCTTC
TRBJ2-3 | TRBD1 | NA | TRBV7-9 | CASSTGEDTQYF | TGTGCCAGCAGCACAGGGGAAGATACGCAGTATTTT
TRBJ1-2 | NA | NA | TRBV7-9 | CASSRWDKSEGYTF | TGTGCCAGCAGCCGTTGGGACAAGTCGGAAGGCTACACCTTC
TRBJ2-7 | TRBD2 | NA | TRBV28 | CASSSPGRSGRAEEQYF | TGTGCCAGCAGTTCCCCGGGGAGGAGCGGGAGGGCTGAGGAGCAGTACTTC
TRBJ1-4 | TRBD1 | NA | TRBV11-2 | CASSLTGAFDPPLFF | TGTGCCAGCAGCTTAACAGGGGCCTTCGACCCACCACTGTTTTTT
TRBJ1-1 | NA | once | TRBV19 | CASSPTRGNTEAFF | TGTGCCAGTAGTCCCACCCGAGGGAACACTGAAGCTTTCTTT
TRBJ1-2 | TRBD1 | NA | TRBV2 | CASRGQEFGYTF | TGTGCCAGCAGGGGACAGGAGTTTGGCTACACCTTC
TRBJ2-1 | TRBD2 | NA | TRBV27 | CASSPNRGLAGGAEQFF | TGTGCCAGCAGTCCGAACCGGGGACTAGCGGGAGGGGCTGAGCAGTTCTTC
TRBJ1-1 | NA | NA | TRBV3-1/TRBV3-2 | CASSQDLVGNEAFF | TGTGCCAGCAGCCAAGACCTGGTGGGTAATGAAGCTTTCTTT
TRBJ1-1 | NA | NA | TRBV4-1 | CASSQGGPRGTEAFF | TGCGCCAGCAGCCAAGGAGGGCCCAGGGGCACTGAAGCTTTCTTT
TRBJ1-5 | TRBD1 | NA | TRBV2 | CASSEARDRDQPQHF | TGTGCCAGCAGTGAAGCTCGGGACAGGGATCAGCCCCAGCATTTT
TRBJ2-3 | NA | once | TRBV25-1 | CASSESGQMQYF | TGTGCCAGCAGTGAATCCGGACAGATGCAGTATTTT
TRBJ2-7 | NA | NA | TRBV5-8 | CASSFSYEQYF | TGTGCCAGCAGTTTTTCCTACGAGCAGTACTTC
TRBJ2-7 | TRBD1 | few | TRBV7-8 | CASSLVGTGRSYEQYF | TGTGCCAGCAGCTTAGTCGGGACAGGGCGAAGCTACGAGCAGTACTTC
TRBJ2-7 | NA | NA | TRBV5-5 | CASLPLAHSYEQYF | TGTGCCAGTTTGCCCTTGGCCCACTCCTACGAGCAGTACTTC
TRBJ2-3 | NA | NA | TRBV6-2/TRBV6-3 | CASSKDNTDTQYF | TGTGCCAGCAGTAAGGACAACACAGATACGCAGTATTTT
TRBJ2-1 | NA | once | TRBV6-5 | CASSSTIRSYNEQFF | TGTGCCAGCAGCTCGACTATCCGGTCCTACAATGAGCAGTTCTTC
TRBJ1-5 | NA | NA | TRBV7-9 | CASSPPGSVQPQHF | TGTGCCAGCAGCCCGCCAGGGTCCGTTCAGCCCCAGCATTTT
TRBJ1-1 | NA | NA | TRBV6-6 | CASSGNRPPWNTEAFF | TGTGCCAGCAGTGGGAACAGGCCGCCCTGGAACACTGAAGCTTTCTTT
TRBJ2-1 | NA | NA | TRBV19 | CASSTAVDPYNEQFF | TGTGCCAGTAGTACCGCAGTAGACCCCTACAATGAGCAGTTCTTC
TRBJ1-5 | NA | NA | TRBV2 | CASSGDRGNSNQPQHF | TGTGCCAGCAGTGGCGATCGGGGCAATAGCAATCAGCCCCAGCATTTT
TRBJ2-1 | NA | NA | TRBV6-4 | CASSLSLSSYNEQFF | TGTGCCAGCAGCCTTAGCCTAAGCTCCTACAATGAGCAGTTCTTC
TRBJ1-2 | TRBD1 | NA | TRBV2 | CASSVQGEGYGYTF | TGTGCCAGCAGTGTTCAGGGGGAAGGCTATGGCTACACCTTC
TRBJ1-1 | NA | NA | TRBV2 | CASRPPGLTNTEAFF | TGTGCCAGCAGACCGCCGGGACTCACGAACACTGAAGCTTTCTTT
TRBJ2-7 | NA | NA | TRBV27 | CASSPSRVSEQYF | TGTGCCAGCAGTCCCTCCAGGGTCTCCGAGCAGTACTTC
TRBJ2-7 | NA | once | TRBV2 | CASVEGGAPYEQYF | TGTGCCAGCGTGGAGGGGGGGGCTCCCTACGAGCAGTACTTC
TRBJ1-1 | NA | NA | TRBV15 | CATSRDSDVNTEAFF | TGTGCCACCAGCAGAGATTCGGACGTGAACACTGAAGCTTTCTTT
TRBJ2-2 | TRBD2 | NA | TRBV2 | CASRREGNTGELFF | TGTGCCAGCCGCAGGGAGGGGAACACCGGGGAGCTGTTTTTT
TRBJ1-1 | NA | NA | TRBV23-1 | CASSQGPGPEVNTEAFF | TGCGCCAGCAGTCAAGGGCCGGGACCGGAGGTGAACACTGAAGCTTTCTTT
TRBJ1-2 | TRBD1 | NA | TRBV4-2 | CASSQDRGTGGYGYTF | TGTGCCAGCAGCCAAGATAGGGGCACAGGGGGCTATGGCTACACCTTC
TRBJ1-1 | NA | NA | TRBV5-4 | CASSFIENTEAFF | TGTGCCAGCAGCTTTATCGAGAACACTGAAGCTTTCTTT
TRBJ1-3 | NA | NA | TRBV12-3/TRBV12-4 | CASSSDGGNTIYF | TGTGCCAGCAGTTCAGACGGAGGAAACACCATATATTTT
TRBJ2-3 | NA | NA | TRBV9 | CASSPTGRTDTQYF | TGTGCCAGCAGTCCAACAGGGAGGACAGATACGCAGTATTTT